Presented here are 26 T cell receptor beta chains from one specimen sequenced in a study of cytotoxic CD8 clonotypes in ibrutinib-treated CLL. Libraries were prepared by immunoSEQ multiplex PCR; TCRdb keeps only in-frame clonotypes and omits some of them. The sample carries some 310,000 clones, around four fifths recorded once. The sample here was PBMCs, taken before ibrutinib treatment. The receptors here all came from a human donor with chronic lymphocytic leukemia.

The rearrangement links TRBV30 to TRBJ1-4; D perhaps matches TRBD1 (5 bases). V was pared by 0 bases and J by 13 bases, with 15 bases between. The germline V gene encodes CDR1 GTSNPN and CDR2 SVGIG (reference sequence). The CDR3 is made up of 13 amino acids. This chain's CDR3 is CAWSVEGGAGLFF. CDR3 nucleotide sequence: TGTGCCTGGAGTGTAGAAGGAGGGGCTGGACTGTTTTTT.

The gene calls are TRBV5-6 and TRBJ2-7; TRBD1 aligns across 9 bases. With V trimmed by 3 bases and J by 0 bases, 13 bases remained unmatched. Per germline, CDR1 SGHDT and CDR2 YYEEEE. The CDR3 covers 18 residues. The CDR3 DNA follows: TGTGCCAGCAGCTGGGACAGGGACAGCCAAATCTACTCCTACGAGCAGTACTTC. The encoded protein is CASSWDRDSQIYSYEQYF.

V gene TRBV7-9 combines with J gene TRBJ1-2; 10 positions agree with TRBD1. Germline trimming cut 4 bases from V and 6 bases from J; bases unmatched to any gene: 2. The CDR3 contains 13 residues. Per germline, CDR1 SEHNR and CDR2 FQNEAQ (reference sequence). The CDR3: CASSSDRGHGYTF. In DNA, the CDR3 is TGTGCCAGCAGCTCAGACAGGGGGCATGGCTACACCTTC. Full variable domain (missing parts from reference TRBV7-9 and TRBJ1-2): DTGVSQNPRHKITKRGQNVTFRCDPISEHNRLYWYRQTLGQGPEFLTYFQNEAQLEKSRLLSDRFSAERPKGSFSTLEIQRTEQGDSAMYLCASSSDRGHGYTFGSGTRLTVV.

This chain connects TRBV12-5 to TRBJ2-2, with D hard to call. The germline V and J ends were trimmed by 3 bases and 7 bases, with 9 bases remaining between them. The CDR3 is made up of 13 amino acids. Germline CDR1 is LGHNT and CDR2 is FRNRAP. Written as DNA, the CDR3 is TGTGCTAGTGGTTTTAGGAAGCGCGGGGAGCTGTTTTTT. It translates to CASGFRKRGELFF.

The rearrangement uses TRBV28 and TRBJ2-1; unclear D gene. The CDR3 has 13 amino acids. Germline V gives CDR1 MDHEN, CDR2 SYDVKM. Trimming removed 6 bases from V and 5 bases from J, with 11 bases in between. CDR3 sequence reads: CASSGLANNEQFF. CDR3 coding DNA: TGTGCCAGCAGCGGGCTCGCAAACAATGAGCAGTTCTTC.

This sequence joins TRBV9 and TRBJ1-3, with D uncertain. This CDR3 region has 16 residues. Trimming removed 0 bases at V and 0 bases at J, with 10 bases between. Germline V gives CDR1 SGDLS, CDR2 YYNGEE. Here the CDR3 DNA reads TGTGCCAGCAGCGTAGCCGCCACATCCTCTGGAAACACCATATATTTT. Residues: CASSVAATSSGNTIYF.

This clone was picked up a small number of times. The chain recombines TRBV25-1 with TRBJ2-3; D is possibly TRBD1 or TRBD2 (5 bases each). Germline CDR1 reads MGHDK; CDR2 reads SYGVNS. The V end lost 8 bases, the J end lost 2 bases, and 11 bases lay between the germline ends. This CDR3 comprises 13 residues. CDR3 in amino acids: CASGSGLTDTQYF. In DNA, the CDR3 is TGTGCCAGCGGCTCGGGGCTCACAGATACGCAGTATTTT.

There are a few counts of this clone. The V and J genes are TRBV29-1 and TRBJ2-7; possible D gene TRBD1, 6 bases. The CDR3 extends over 13 amino acids. CDR1 SQVTM and CDR2 ANQGSEA come from the germline V gene. Trimming stripped 3 bases from V and 2 bases from J, with 11 bases between. The chain's CDR3 is CSVEEGQTYEQYF. The CDR3 bases are TGCAGCGTTGAGGAAGGACAGACCTACGAGCAGTACTTC.

V usage is TRBV5-1 and J usage is TRBJ2-7; TRBD2 aligns across 8 bases. There are 15 residues in the CDR3. V lost 3 bases to trimming and J lost 3 bases; unmatched junction nucleotides: 8. Looked up from germline, CDR1 is SGHRS and CDR2 is YFSETQ. DNA of the CDR3: TGCGCCAGCAGCTCGAGCGGGAGAAATGGCTACGAGCAGTACTTC. It specifies CASSSSGRNGYEQYF.

CDR3 DNA sequence: TGTGCCAGCAGCGGTCTAGCGGGGCCCGACGCTACGCAGTATTTT. Translated: CASSGLAGPDATQYF. The chain joins TRBV9 to TRBJ2-3, with 9 bases matching TRBD2. The trim removed 3 bases at V and 8 bases at J, leaving 10 bases unmatched. Germline V lookup: CDR1 SGDLS, CDR2 YYNGEE. This CDR3 region has 15 residues.

This clone was seen more than once but under ten times. CDR3 nucleotide sequence: TGTGCCAGCTCACCACGGAACTACCCGAACACCGGGGAGCTGTTTTTT. It codes for CASSPRNYPNTGELFF. The chain carries TRBV18 and TRBJ2-2; D gene uncertain. This CDR3 is built from 16 residues. Trimming removed 1 base at V and 0 bases at J, with 9 bases between. CDR1 is KGHSH, CDR2 LQKENI, per germline. The entire variable domain, with the rest obtained from reference TRBV18 and TRBJ2-2, is as follows: NAGVMQNPRHLVRRRGQEARLRCSPMKGHSHVYWYRQLPEEGLKFMVYLQKENIIDESGMPKERFSAEFPKEGPSILRIQQVVRGDSAAYFCASSPRNYPNTGELFFGEGSRLTVL.

The chain joins TRBV9 to TRBJ1-3; unclear D gene. Germline CDR1 reads SGDLS; CDR2 reads YYNGEE. Trimming removed 1 base at V and 4 bases at J, with 9 bases between. This CDR3 has 14 residues. CDR3 nucleotide sequence: TGTGCCAGCAGCGTATCGGGGTTCGGAAACACCATATATTTT. Encoded protein: CASSVSGFGNTIYF.

V gene TRBV14 combines with J gene TRBJ2-1; 13 bases align to TRBD2. The CDR3 runs to 21 residues. V was clipped by 4 bases and J by 4 bases; unmatched bases: 19. Germline V gives CDR1 SGHDN, CDR2 FVKESK. CDR3 nucleotide sequence: TGTGCCAGCAGCCCGATTGAACCGGATTGGACTAGCGGGAGTTGGTACAATGAGCAGTTCTTC. This gives the protein CASSPIEPDWTSGSWYNEQFF.

The chain has TRBV5-1 and TRBJ2-1; the match to TRBD2 covers 8 bases. Germline V gives CDR1 SGHRS, CDR2 YFSETQ. The CDR3 covers 16 residues. With 0 bases clipped from V and 7 bases from J, the junction kept 9 bases outside the gene matches. The CDR3 reads CASSLAGVSGMNEQFF. In nucleotides, the CDR3 is TGCGCCAGCAGCTTGGCGGGGGTTAGCGGGATGAATGAGCAGTTCTTC.

The genes are TRBV7-3 and TRBJ2-1; the D gene is possibly TRBD1 (6 bases). The CDR3 spans 14 residues. Germline V gene data show CDR1 as SGHTA and CDR2 as FQGTGA. The V end lost 0 bases, the J end lost 3 bases, and 6 bases lay between the germline ends. For the CDR3, the DNA is TGTGCCAGCAGCTTAACGACAGGCTACAATGAGCAGTTCTTC. Residues: CASSLTTGYNEQFF.

The chain carries TRBV5-1 and TRBJ1-1; a weak D match, TRBD1 (6 bases). CDR3 length: 14 amino acids. Germline CDR1 is SGHRS and CDR2 is YFSETQ. With 4 bases removed from V and 4 bases from J, the gap between germline ends came to 14 bases. The CDR3 nucleotides are TGCGCCAGCAGCGTCCAGGGGTCGACCACTGAAGCTTTCTTT. Translating it yields CASSVQGSTTEAFF.

This chain connects TRBV19 to TRBJ2-1; TRBD1 matches 11 bases. V gave up 7 bases and J gave up 5 bases; unmatched junction bases: 7. Per the germline V gene, CDR1 is LNHDA and CDR2 is SQIVND (reference sequence). The CDR3 has 15 amino acids. CDR3: CASTPGTGGHNEQFF. CDR3 sequence (DNA): TGTGCCAGTACCCCCGGGACAGGGGGACACAATGAGCAGTTCTTC.

The V and J genes are TRBV5-6 and TRBJ2-4, with 10 bases identical to TRBD2. The V gene's germline CDR1 is SGHDT and CDR2 YYEEEE. This CDR3 is 17 amino acids long. V lost 3 bases, J lost 1 base, and 7 bases stayed unmatched. In DNA form, the CDR3 reads TGTGCCAGCAGCTCCTACCAGCGGGAGGGGGCCAAAAACATTCAGTACTTC. Protein: CASSSYQREGAKNIQYF. Full variable domain (outside the CDR3, taken from reference TRBV5-6 and TRBJ2-4): DAGVTQSPTHLIKTRGQQVTLRCSPKSGHDTVSWYQQALGQGPQFIFQYYEEEERQRGNFPDRFSGHQFPNYSSELNVNALLLGDSALYLCASSSYQREGAKNIQYFGAGTRLSVL.

V usage is TRBV27 and J usage is TRBJ2-4; TRBD1 matches at 8 bases. CDR1 is MNHEY and CDR2 is SMNVEV in the germline V gene (reference sequence). Unmatched junction bases numbered 11, after V lost 6 bases and J lost 1 base. This CDR3 is 17 amino acids long. CDR3 DNA: TGTGCCAGCAGGGGAGACAGGGGCAAGGCGGCCAAAAACATTCAGTACTTC. Protein product: CASRGDRGKAAKNIQYF.

The J gene is TRBJ1-1, the V gene TRBV5-4; D unclear. V was shortened by 0 bases and J by 1 base, with 7 bases between the two germline ends. The CDR3 has 14 residues. The germline V gene encodes CDR1 SGHNT and CDR2 YYREEE (reference sequence). CDR3 sequence (DNA): TGTGCCAGCAGCTTGGCCAACAGGAACACTGAAGCTTTCTTT. It yields the protein CASSLANRNTEAFF.

This clone was picked up a small number of times. Within the sample, other DNA sequences also encode this same CDR3. The rearrangement joins TRBV5-1 to TRBJ1-2; D uncertain. Per the germline V gene, CDR1 is SGHRS and CDR2 is YFSETQ. The CDR3 is 14 residues long. Trimming removed 0 bases at V and 2 bases at J, with 8 bases between. The CDR3 region is CASSLGAANYGYTF. The CDR3 DNA reads as TGCGCCAGCAGCTTGGGGGCAGCCAACTATGGCTACACCTTC.

The chain has TRBV7-9 and TRBJ1-5; no reliable D call. With 6 bases removed from V and 4 bases from J, the gap between germline ends came to 7 bases. Looked up from germline, CDR1 is SEHNR and CDR2 is FQNEAQ (reference sequence). This CDR3 contains 12 residues. This CDR3 reads CASRTGNQPQHF. CDR3 coding DNA: TGTGCCAGCAGAACGGGAAATCAGCCCCAGCATTTT.

The J gene is TRBJ2-1, the V gene TRBV7-8; TRBD2 aligns across 11 bases. Germline V gives CDR1 SGHVS, CDR2 FQNEAQ. J was trimmed by 0 bases and V by 1 base; bases with no gene match: 11. This CDR3 comprises 20 residues. CDR3 sequence (DNA): TGTGCCAGCAGCTTAGGGTTTGTACTAGCGGGAGAGATCTCCTACAATGAGCAGTTCTTC. Protein: CASSLGFVLAGEISYNEQFF.

This clone was picked up a small number of times. This chain uses TRBV7-3 with TRBJ1-5; possibly TRBD1 for D (6 bases). V lost 4 bases, J lost 7 bases, and 11 bases lay in between. From germline, CDR1 is SGHTA and CDR2 FQGTGA. The CDR3 runs 13 residues. CDR3 protein: CASSSGQLQPQHF. The CDR3 DNA is TGTGCCAGCAGCTCCGGACAGCTCCAGCCCCAGCATTTT.

A remark on this clone: The same CDR3 also results from other DNA sequences found in this sample. This chain connects TRBV6-5 to TRBJ2-3; D is unclear. The CDR3 is made up of 14 amino acids. Germline lookup yields CDR1 MNHEY and CDR2 SVGAGI. The ends were cut back, 0 bases at V and 3 bases at J, with 7 bases in the middle. The DNA for the CDR3 is TGTGCCAGCAGTTACTCGGTGGGTACAGATACGCAGTATTTT. Protein product: CASSYSVGTDTQYF.

A few counts support this clone. V usage is TRBV18 and J usage is TRBJ2-3; D call uncertain. The length of the CDR3 is 11 residues. CDR1 is KGHSH, CDR2 LQKENI, per germline. The ends were cut back, 3 bases at V and 5 bases at J, with 3 bases in the middle. In DNA, the CDR3 is TGTGCCAGCTCACCGGTAGATACGCAGTATTTT. It yields the protein CASSPVDTQYF.